What follows are 8 T cell receptor beta chains derived from one specimen sequenced in a study of blood T cell repertoires in COVID-19. TCRdb keeps only in-frame clones here, not all; method: immunoSEQ multiplex PCR. The repertoire includes approximately 170,000 clones, around 83% of them detected once, and approximately 19% sits in the top ten. Source material: peripheral blood. These receptors all stem from a woman aged 65 to 85 who had recovered from COVID-19.

About this clone itself: One junction end does not reproduce the germline sequence, and a read error may be involved. The chain links TRBV4-1 to TRBJ1-1; D possibly corresponds to TRBD1 (5 bases). Germline CDR1 and CDR2: MGHRA and YSYEKL. The CDR3 runs to 14 residues. Here the CDR3 DNA reads TGCGCCAGCAGCCCGGGCAGGGCGAACAGTGAAGCTTTCTTT. As protein: CASSPGRANSEAFF.

The genes are TRBV5-5 and TRBJ1-2; D call uncertain. This CDR3 region has 14 residues. V lost 0 bases and J lost 1, with 7 bases in between. Germline-derived CDR1 and CDR2 are SGHKS and YYEKEE (reference sequence). DNA for the CDR3: TGTGCCAGCAGCTTGGGGGCTTTTAACTATGGCTACACCTTC. Its translation is CASSLGAFNYGYTF.

This chain uses TRBV2 with TRBJ1-4, with 7 nucleotides matching TRBD1. V gave up 4 bases and J gave up 8 bases; unmatched junction bases: 10. This CDR3 comprises 15 residues. Germline V gene lookup returns CDR1 SNHLY and CDR2 FYNNEI. This CDR3 is CASSGRQGSREKLFF. Here the CDR3 DNA reads TGTGCCAGCAGTGGGCGACAGGGATCGAGAGAAAAACTGTTTTTT.

In this sample, this clone turned up once. The rearrangement links TRBV19 to TRBJ1-1; D possibly corresponds to TRBD1 (5 bases). Germline-derived CDR1 and CDR2 are LNHDA and SQIVND (reference sequence). This CDR3 has 16 residues. The V end was cut by 2 bases, the J end by 0 bases, with 13 bases between. DNA of the CDR3: TGTGCCAGTAGTATATCCCGGACACGTCTGAACACTGAAGCTTTCTTT. Translation gives CASSISRTRLNTEAFF.

This clone has a handful of counts. The chain employs TRBV20-1 and TRBJ2-7; no clear D gene. The CDR3 runs to 11 residues. V lost 1 base, J lost 8 bases, and 9 bases lay in between. Germline V gives CDR1 DFQATT, CDR2 SNEGSKA (reference sequence). The CDR3 bases are TGCAGTGCTAGAGTCTCGTCTAAGCAGTACTTC. It yields the protein CSARVSSKQYF.

The chain uses TRBV7-3 and TRBJ2-7, with 11 nucleotides matching TRBD2. Germline values: CDR1 SGHTA, CDR2 FQGTGA. V lost 4 bases and J lost 3; bases outside the gene matches: 2. The CDR3 runs to 14 residues. CDR3 coding DNA: TGTGCCAGCAGCTCCGGGACTAGCGGCTACGAGCAGTACTTC. It translates to CASSSGTSGYEQYF. Drawing the rest from reference TRBV7-3 and TRBJ2-7, the complete variable domain is GAGVSQTPSNKVTEKGKYVELRCDPISGHTALYWYRQSLGQGPEFLIYFQGTGAADDSGLPNDRFFAVRPEGSVSTLKIQRTERGDSAVYLCASSSGTSGYEQYFGPGTRLTVT.

The V call is TRBV28, the J call TRBJ1-2; 10 nucleotides line up with TRBD1. V dropped 4 bases and J dropped 7; count of bases not matched to a gene: 12. CDR3 size: 16 residues. Germline V gene lookup returns CDR1 MDHEN and CDR2 SYDVKM. In nucleotides, the CDR3 is TGTGCCAGCAGTTCCACCCACGGGACAGGGGATGGTGGCTACACCTTC. Its protein is CASSSTHGTGDGGYTF.

The genes are TRBV7-8 and TRBJ1-6; D call uncertain. This CDR3 has 14 residues. Germline-derived CDR1 and CDR2 are SGHVS and FQNEAQ. Trimming removed 5 bases at V and 10 bases at J, with 15 bases between. The CDR3 is CASSQVATGSPLHF. The CDR3 region has the DNA TGTGCCAGCAGCCAGGTGGCCACGGGATCACCCCTCCACTTT.